This T cell receptor (beta chain) derives from a study of control samples from healthy donors and cancer patients. The CDR3 sequence is 14 residues long. Per germline, CDR1 ENHRY and CDR2 SYGVKD. With 3 bases removed from V and 4 bases from J, the gap between germline ends came to 12 bases. Produced via immunoSEQ multiplex PCR; TCRdb's table is partial and in-frame only. The data contain 75,000 to 90,000 clones, over 75% of them singletons. The chain uses TRBV10-3 and TRBJ1-1; D is unresolved. Sequenced: blood. This TCR came from a man between 50 and 59 years old in good health. The CDR3 DNA follows: TGTGCCATCAGTGATCCGGGGAGGGCCACTGAAGCTTTCTTT. Encoded protein: CAISDPGRATEAFF.